Listed below are T cell receptor beta chains from one sample, sequenced in a study of T-cell reconstitution after alpha-beta-depleted transplantation in children. MiXCR, run by TCRdb on the PCR reads, gives a single entry per CDR3 protein. Of roughly 70,000 distinct CDR3 sequences in the sample, roughly 4.9% were seen once. The sequencing used PBMCs, mostly from graft donor cells, collected 180 days after TCRalphabeta/CD19-depleted stem cell transplant. These receptors originate from a boy in the first two years of life who had a stem cell transplant for acute myeloid leukemia, so the T cells may come from the graft donor. CDR3s include the opening cysteine and the closing phenylalanine or tryptophan.

V gene: TRBV6-5
J gene: TRBJ1-5
CDR3 protein: CASEWRTGGSNQPQHF

V gene: TRBV6-2/TRBV6-3
J gene: TRBJ1-5
CDR3 protein: CASSPAGPRGPQHF

V gene: TRBV19
J gene: TRBJ2-5
CDR3 protein: CASSISGDQETQYF

V gene: TRBV10-1
J gene: TRBJ2-1
CDR3 protein: CASSETDSFQQFF

V gene: TRBV29-1
J gene: TRBJ2-1
CDR3 protein: CSVGKGGNEQFF

V gene: TRBV20-1
J gene: TRBJ1-2
CDR3 protein: CCARDHLGPRSNYGYTF

V gene: TRBV7-2
J gene: TRBJ2-3
CDR3 protein: CASSSDRGGDTQYF

V gene: TRBV4-1
J gene: TRBJ1-4
CDR3 protein: CASSQGPDRALNEKLFF

V gene: TRBV12-3/TRBV12-4
J gene: TRBJ2-1
CDR3 protein: CASSFLDRDTEQFF

V gene: TRBV4-2
J gene: TRBJ2-7
CDR3 protein: CASSPGVSYEQYF

V gene: TRBV6-5
J gene: TRBJ2-3
CDR3 protein: CASNPHSSGDTDTQYF

V gene: TRBV20-1
J gene: TRBJ2-3
CDR3 protein: CSARGGGTDTQYF

V gene: TRBV20-1
J gene: TRBJ2-6
CDR3 protein: CSASKGGARGANVLTF

V gene: TRBV5-1
J gene: TRBJ1-6
CDR3 protein: CASSIPDGRNSPLHF

V gene: TRBV12-3/TRBV12-4
J gene: TRBJ2-2
CDR3 protein: CASSLRQGNTGELFF

V gene: TRBV4-3
J gene: TRBJ2-7
CDR3 protein: CASSQVSGLAGGRTYEQYF

V gene: TRBV19
J gene: TRBJ2-1
CDR3 protein: CASTLLGRNEQFF

V gene: TRBV5-1
J gene: TRBJ2-3
CDR3 protein: CASSLAGTSTDTQYF

V gene: TRBV20-1
J gene: TRBJ2-5
CDR3 protein: CSAGIGGGPGTQYF

V gene: TRBV11-1
J gene: TRBJ2-5
CDR3 protein: CASSLWANHLQETQYF

V gene: TRBV4-3
J gene: TRBJ2-5
CDR3 protein: CASSQRDRVAETQYF

V gene: TRBV9
J gene: TRBJ1-2
CDR3 protein: CASSVSTGGYGYTF

V gene: TRBV12-3/TRBV12-4
J gene: TRBJ2-2
CDR3 protein: CASSLGQGTGELFF

V gene: TRBV7-9
J gene: TRBJ1-4
CDR3 protein: CASSKGDTNEKLFF

V gene: TRBV5-1
J gene: TRBJ2-1
CDR3 protein: CASSFKNEQFF

V gene: TRBV6-2/TRBV6-3
J gene: TRBJ1-5
CDR3 protein: CASSFSGTGAILVHF

V gene: TRBV20-1
J gene: TRBJ2-7
CDR3 protein: CSARPTSGAPSYEQYF

V gene: TRBV13
J gene: TRBJ2-7
CDR3 protein: CASSSSRGSYEQYF

V gene: TRBV5-8
J gene: TRBJ2-7
CDR3 protein: CASSLPGGRGVYEQYF

V gene: TRBV7-8
J gene: TRBJ2-2
CDR3 protein: CASSLGQTGELFF

V gene: TRBV7-2
J gene: TRBJ1-6
CDR3 protein: CASSVGAGEGDSPLHF

V gene: TRBV6-5
J gene: TRBJ2-3
CDR3 protein: CASSYGGGGTDTQYF

V gene: TRBV12-3/TRBV12-4
J gene: TRBJ1-2
CDR3 protein: CASSLEGSYYGYTF

V gene: TRBV7-2
J gene: TRBJ2-5
CDR3 protein: CASILMPAGQETQYF

V gene: TRBV10-3
J gene: TRBJ2-7
CDR3 protein: CATAPRVPYEQYF

V gene: TRBV12-3/TRBV12-4
J gene: TRBJ1-3
CDR3 protein: CASSLVGTGGNTIYF

V gene: TRBV6-5
J gene: TRBJ2-1
CDR3 protein: CASSSHRDSSYNEQFF

V gene: TRBV7-3
J gene: TRBJ2-2
CDR3 protein: CASSGGGELFF

V gene: TRBV7-2
J gene: TRBJ2-1
CDR3 protein: CASSLQTLYNEQFF

V gene: TRBV7-9
J gene: TRBJ2-3
CDR3 protein: CASSLVLGPTDTSTDTQYF

V gene: TRBV24-1
J gene: TRBJ2-2
CDR3 protein: CATSGVGQVNTGELFF

V gene: TRBV21-1
J gene: TRBJ2-3
CDR3 protein: CASSKVPRGLTYF